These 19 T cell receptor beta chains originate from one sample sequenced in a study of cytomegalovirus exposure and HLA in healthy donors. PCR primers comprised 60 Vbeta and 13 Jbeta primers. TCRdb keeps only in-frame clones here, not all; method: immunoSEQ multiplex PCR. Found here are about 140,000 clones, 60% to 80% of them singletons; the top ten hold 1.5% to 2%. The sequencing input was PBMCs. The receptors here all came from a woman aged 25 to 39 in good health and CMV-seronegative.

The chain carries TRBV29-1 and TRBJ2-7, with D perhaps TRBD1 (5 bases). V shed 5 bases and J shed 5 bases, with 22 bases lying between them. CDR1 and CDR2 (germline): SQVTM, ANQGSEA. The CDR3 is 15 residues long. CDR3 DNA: TGCAGCGTTAACCAGGGCCAGGGTAATCACCACGAGCAGTACTTC. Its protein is CSVNQGQGNHHEQYF.

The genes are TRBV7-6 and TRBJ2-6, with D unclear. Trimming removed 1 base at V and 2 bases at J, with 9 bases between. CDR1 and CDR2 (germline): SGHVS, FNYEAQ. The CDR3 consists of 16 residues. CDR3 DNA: TGTGCCAGCAGCTTAGATTTTGGGCCTGGGGCCAACGTCCTGACTTTC. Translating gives CASSLDFGPGANVLTF.

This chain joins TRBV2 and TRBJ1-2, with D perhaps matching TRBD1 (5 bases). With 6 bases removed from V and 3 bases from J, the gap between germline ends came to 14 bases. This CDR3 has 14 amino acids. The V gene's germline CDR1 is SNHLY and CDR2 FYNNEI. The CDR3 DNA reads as TGTGCCAGCAGGGGGGGTGGCGGATACTATGGCTACACCTTC. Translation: CASRGGGGYYGYTF.

The CDR3, as DNA: TGTGCCAGCAGTTCGACAAGGACCTACGAGCAGTACTTC. Amino acid sequence: CASSSTRTYEQYF. The genes are TRBV28 and TRBJ2-7; unclear D gene. Germline loops: CDR1 MDHEN, CDR2 SYDVKM. Trimming stripped 4 bases from V and 2 bases from J, with 9 bases between. CDR3 size: 13 residues.

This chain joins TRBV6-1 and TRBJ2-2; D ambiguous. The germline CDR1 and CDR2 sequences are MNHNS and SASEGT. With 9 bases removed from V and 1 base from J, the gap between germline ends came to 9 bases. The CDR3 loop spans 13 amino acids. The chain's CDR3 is CARARVNTGELFF. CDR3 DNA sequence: TGTGCCAGGGCTCGGGTGAACACCGGGGAGCTGTTTTTT.

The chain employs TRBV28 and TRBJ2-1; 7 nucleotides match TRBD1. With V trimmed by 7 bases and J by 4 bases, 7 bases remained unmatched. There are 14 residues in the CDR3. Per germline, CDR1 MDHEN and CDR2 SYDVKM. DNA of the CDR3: TGTGCCAGCACCCCCCGGACAGGTTACAATGAGCAGTTCTTC. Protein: CASTPRTGYNEQFF. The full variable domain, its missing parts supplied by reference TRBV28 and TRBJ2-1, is DVKVTQSSRYLVKRTGEKVFLECVQDMDHENMFWYRQDPGLGLRLIYFSYDVKMKEKGDIPEGYSVSREKKERFSLILESASTNQTSMYLCASTPRTGYNEQFFGPGTRLTVL.

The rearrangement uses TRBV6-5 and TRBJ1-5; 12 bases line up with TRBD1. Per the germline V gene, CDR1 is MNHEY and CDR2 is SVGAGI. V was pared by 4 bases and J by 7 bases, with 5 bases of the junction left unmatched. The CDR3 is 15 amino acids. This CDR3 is CASSLGQGASQPQHF. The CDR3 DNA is TGTGCCAGCAGTTTGGGACAGGGGGCTAGCCAGCCCCAGCATTTT.

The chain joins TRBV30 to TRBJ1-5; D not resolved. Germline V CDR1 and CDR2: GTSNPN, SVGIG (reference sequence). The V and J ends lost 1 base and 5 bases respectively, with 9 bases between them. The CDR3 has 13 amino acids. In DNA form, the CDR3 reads TGTGCCTGGAGTGAATCAGACTATCAGCCCCAGCATTTT. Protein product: CAWSESDYQPQHF.

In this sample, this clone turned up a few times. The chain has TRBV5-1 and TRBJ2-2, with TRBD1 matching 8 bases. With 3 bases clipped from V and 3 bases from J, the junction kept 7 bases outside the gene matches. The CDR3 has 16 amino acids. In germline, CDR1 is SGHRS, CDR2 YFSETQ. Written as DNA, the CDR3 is TGCGCCAGCAGCTGGGGGGACAGGCAGTACACCGGGGAGCTGTTTTTT. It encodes CASSWGDRQYTGELFF.

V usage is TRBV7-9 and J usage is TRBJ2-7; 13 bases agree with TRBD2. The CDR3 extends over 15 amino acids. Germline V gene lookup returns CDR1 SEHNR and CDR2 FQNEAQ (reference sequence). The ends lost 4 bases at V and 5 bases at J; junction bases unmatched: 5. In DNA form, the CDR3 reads TGTGCCAGCAGCTCAGGACTAGCGGGAGTTAACGAGCAGTACTTC. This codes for CASSSGLAGVNEQYF.

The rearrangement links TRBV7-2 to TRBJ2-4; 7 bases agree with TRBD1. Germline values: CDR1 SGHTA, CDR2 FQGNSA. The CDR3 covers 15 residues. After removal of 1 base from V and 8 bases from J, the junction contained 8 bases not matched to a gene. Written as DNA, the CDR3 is TGTGCCAGCAGCTTAGAAGGAGACAGGGATGACATTCAGTACTTC. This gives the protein CASSLEGDRDDIQYF.

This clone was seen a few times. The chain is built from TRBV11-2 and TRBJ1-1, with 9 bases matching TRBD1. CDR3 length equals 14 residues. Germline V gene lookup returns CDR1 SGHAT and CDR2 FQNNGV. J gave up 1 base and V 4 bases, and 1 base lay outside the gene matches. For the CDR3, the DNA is TGTGCCAGCAGCTGGGGACAGGGGAACACTGAAGCTTTCTTT. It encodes CASSWGQGNTEAFF.

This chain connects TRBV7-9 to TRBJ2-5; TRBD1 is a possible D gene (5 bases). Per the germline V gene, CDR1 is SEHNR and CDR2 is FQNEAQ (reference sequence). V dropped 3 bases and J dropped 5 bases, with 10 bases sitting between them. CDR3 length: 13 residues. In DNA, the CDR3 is TGTGCCAGCAGCTTTGTAGCAGGGGAGACCCAGTACTTC. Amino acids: CASSFVAGETQYF.

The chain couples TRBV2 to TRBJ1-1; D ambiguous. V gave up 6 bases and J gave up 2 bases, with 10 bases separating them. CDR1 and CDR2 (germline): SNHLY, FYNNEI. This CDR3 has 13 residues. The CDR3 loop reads CASRYRSNTEAFF. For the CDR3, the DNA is TGTGCCAGCAGGTACCGGAGCAACACTGAAGCTTTCTTT.

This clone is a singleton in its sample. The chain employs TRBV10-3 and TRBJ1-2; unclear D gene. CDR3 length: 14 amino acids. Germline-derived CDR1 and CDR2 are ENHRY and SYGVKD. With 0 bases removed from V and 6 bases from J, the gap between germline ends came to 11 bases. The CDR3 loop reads CAISESIGRDGYTF. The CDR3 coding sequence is TGTGCCATCAGTGAGTCGATAGGGAGGGATGGCTACACCTTC.

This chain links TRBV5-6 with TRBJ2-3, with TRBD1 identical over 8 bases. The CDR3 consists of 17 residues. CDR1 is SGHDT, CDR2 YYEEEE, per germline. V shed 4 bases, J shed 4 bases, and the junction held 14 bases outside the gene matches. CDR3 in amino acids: CASSIRQGSRVADTQYF. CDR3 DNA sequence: TGTGCCAGCAGCATAAGACAGGGGTCGCGGGTCGCAGATACGCAGTATTTT. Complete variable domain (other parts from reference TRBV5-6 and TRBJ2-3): DAGVTQSPTHLIKTRGQQVTLRCSPKSGHDTVSWYQQALGQGPQFIFQYYEEEERQRGNFPDRFSGHQFPNYSSELNVNALLLGDSALYLCASSIRQGSRVADTQYFGPGTRLTVL.

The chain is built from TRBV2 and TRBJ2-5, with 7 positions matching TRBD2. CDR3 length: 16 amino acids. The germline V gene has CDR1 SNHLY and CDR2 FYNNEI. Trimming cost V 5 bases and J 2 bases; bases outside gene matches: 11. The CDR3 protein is CASSWVQRGTQETQYF. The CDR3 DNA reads TGTGCCAGCAGTTGGGTTCAGCGGGGAACTCAAGAGACCCAGTACTTC.

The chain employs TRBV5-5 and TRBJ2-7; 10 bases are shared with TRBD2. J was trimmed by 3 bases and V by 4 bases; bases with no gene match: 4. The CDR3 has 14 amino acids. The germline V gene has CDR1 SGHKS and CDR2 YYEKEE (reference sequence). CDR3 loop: CASSTAGGGYEQYF. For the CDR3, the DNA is TGTGCCAGCAGCACAGCGGGAGGGGGCTACGAGCAGTACTTC.

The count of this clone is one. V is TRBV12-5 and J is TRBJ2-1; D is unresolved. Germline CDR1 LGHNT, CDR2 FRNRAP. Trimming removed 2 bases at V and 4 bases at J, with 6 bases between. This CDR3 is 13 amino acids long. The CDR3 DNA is TGTGCTAGTGGTTTGACTGAGTACAATGAGCAGTTCTTC. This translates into CASGLTEYNEQFF.